The rows below give T cell receptor beta chains drawn from one sample of a study of blood T cells in healthy people across ages. MiXCR, applied by TCRdb to the 5' RACE reads, yields one record per CDR3 protein. Of 1.4 million or so distinct CDR3 sequences listed, roughly 43% were seen once; the top ten hold around 4%. Specimen: blood. Receptors were obtained from a woman under 30 in good health. The CDR3 runs from the conserved cysteine through the conserved F or W. Each record gives: D gene, J gene, V gene, clone size, CDR3 DNA, CDR3 protein. A D gene is named only where the DNA matches it firmly. Size is stated for part of the rows, as once, few or many counts, or as a class when the clone is expanded.

. TRBJ1-1 TRBV13 . TGTGCCAGCAGCTCCGGACCGGGTGAAGCTTTCTTT CASSSGPGEAFF
. TRBJ1-6 TRBV27 . TGTGCCAGCAGTTTACTGGGCTGGGATTCACCCCTCCACTTT CASSLLGWDSPLHF
TRBD2 TRBJ2-7 TRBV29-1 few TGCAGCGTGGTGAATCGACTAGCGGGGGACAATGAGCAGTACTTC CSVVNRLAGDNEQYF
TRBD1 TRBJ1-1 TRBV7-9 few TGTGCCAGCAGCCCCTCATACAGGGGGAGGAACACTGAAGCTTTCTTT CASSPSYRGRNTEAFF
. TRBJ2-7 TRBV4-1 . TGCGCCAGCAGCCAAGATAAGGGGGGGTACAATGAGCAGTACTTC CASSQDKGGYNEQYF
TRBD2 TRBJ2-3 TRBV29-1 . TGCAGCGTGGCCTCAGCGGGGGGTGCAGATACGCAGTATTTT CSVASAGGADTQYF
TRBD1 TRBJ1-1 TRBV7-2 few TGTGCCAGCAGATCCGGACAGGGGCGCACTGAAGCTTTCTTT CASRSGQGRTEAFF
. TRBJ2-7 TRBV7-9 . TGTGCCAGCAGCCTAAGCGGCCACAACTACGAGCAGTACTTC CASSLSGHNYEQYF
. TRBJ2-1 TRBV5-5 . TGTGCCAGCAGCTTGGCCAGCGGGTGGTACAATGAGCAGTTCTTC CASSLASGWYNEQFF
. TRBJ2-1 TRBV4-2 . TGTGCCAGCAGCCAAGCCTCGACCCTAGCGACCGGAGCTGAGCAGTTCTTC CASSQASTLATGAEQFF
. TRBJ2-7 TRBV20-1 . TGCAGTGCCGCCCGGGGGCGGGGGAGCTACGAGCAGTACTTC CSAARGRGSYEQYF
. TRBJ2-3 TRBV6-2/TRBV6-3 . TGTGCCAGCATTCGGGGAACCCAAGGAGATACGCAGTATTTT CASIRGTQGDTQYF
TRBD1 TRBJ1-2 TRBV20-1 . TGCAGTGTTCTAATCCCGGGACAGGGGGCGAACGGCTTCACCTTC CSVLIPGQGANGFTF
. TRBJ1-1 TRBV14 . TGTGCCAGCAGCCAAGCCCAGCACACTGAAGCTTTCTTT CASSQAQHTEAFF
. TRBJ2-1 TRBV20-1 . TGCAGTGCTCCAATCCACGGCTACAATGAGCAGTTCTTC CSAPIHGYNEQFF
. TRBJ1-3 TRBV4-3 few TGCGCCAGCAGCCAAGATCCGTTACCCAGTGGAAACACCATATATTTT CASSQDPLPSGNTIYF
. TRBJ2-3 TRBV15 few TGTGCCACCAGCAGAGAGCCATCGGAAGATACGCAGTATTTT CATSREPSEDTQYF
TRBD2 TRBJ2-5 TRBV11-2 . TGTGCCAGCAGATCTAGCGGGAGGGCGGAGGAGACCCAGTACTTC CASRSSGRAEETQYF
. TRBJ2-1 TRBV4-3 . TGCGCCAGCAGCCGACGGGACCTCGACGATGAGCAGTTCTTC CASSRRDLDDEQFF
. TRBJ2-1 TRBV5-1 few TGTGCCAGCAGCTTGGAGGGCGGTGAGCAGTTCTTC CASSLEGGEQFF
. TRBJ2-7 TRBV10-3 . TGTGCCATCAGTGAGTTCAGGGGATACAACGAGCAGTACTTC CAISEFRGYNEQYF
. TRBJ2-5 TRBV25-1 . TGTGCCAGCAGTGAATGGGGGGTTGAGACCCAGTACTTC CASSEWGVETQYF
. TRBJ2-3 TRBV5-1 . TGCGCCAGTACCTCGGGGGGCATGATCCCAGATACGCAGTATTTT CASTSGGMIPDTQYF
. TRBJ2-1 TRBV12-3/TRBV12-4 . TGTGCCAGCAGCCCCTGGGGACGGATCAATGAGCAGTTCTTC CASSPWGRINEQFF